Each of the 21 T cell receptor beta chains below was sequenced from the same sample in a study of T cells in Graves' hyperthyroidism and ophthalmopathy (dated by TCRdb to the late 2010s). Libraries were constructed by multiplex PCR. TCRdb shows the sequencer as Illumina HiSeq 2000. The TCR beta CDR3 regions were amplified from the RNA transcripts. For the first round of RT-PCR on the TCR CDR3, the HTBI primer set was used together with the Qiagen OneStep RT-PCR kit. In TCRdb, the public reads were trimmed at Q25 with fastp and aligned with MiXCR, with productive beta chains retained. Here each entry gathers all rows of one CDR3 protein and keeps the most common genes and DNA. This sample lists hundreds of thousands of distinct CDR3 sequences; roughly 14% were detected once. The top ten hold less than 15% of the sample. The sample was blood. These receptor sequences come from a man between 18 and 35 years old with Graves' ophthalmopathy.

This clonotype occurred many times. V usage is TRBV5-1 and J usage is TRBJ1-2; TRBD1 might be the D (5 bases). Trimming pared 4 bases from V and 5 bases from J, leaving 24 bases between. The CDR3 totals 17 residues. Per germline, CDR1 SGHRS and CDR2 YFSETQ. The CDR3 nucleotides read TGCGCCAGCAGCGGAACGGACTGGGGTTGGGGGGTGTATGGCTACACCTTC. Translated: CASSGTDWGWGVYGYTF.

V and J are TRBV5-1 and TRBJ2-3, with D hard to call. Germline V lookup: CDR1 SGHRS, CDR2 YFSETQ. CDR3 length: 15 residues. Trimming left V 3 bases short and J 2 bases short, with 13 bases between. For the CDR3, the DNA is TGCGCCAGCAGCTATATTCTGGGGTCCACAGATACGCAGTATTTT. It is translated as CASSYILGSTDTQYF.

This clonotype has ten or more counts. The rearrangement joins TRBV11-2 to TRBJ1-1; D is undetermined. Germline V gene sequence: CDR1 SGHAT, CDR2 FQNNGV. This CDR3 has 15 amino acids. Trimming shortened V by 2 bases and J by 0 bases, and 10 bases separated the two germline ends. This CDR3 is CASSLRSEMNTEAFF. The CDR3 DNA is TGTGCCAGCAGCTTAAGGTCCGAGATGAACACTGAAGCTTTCTTT.

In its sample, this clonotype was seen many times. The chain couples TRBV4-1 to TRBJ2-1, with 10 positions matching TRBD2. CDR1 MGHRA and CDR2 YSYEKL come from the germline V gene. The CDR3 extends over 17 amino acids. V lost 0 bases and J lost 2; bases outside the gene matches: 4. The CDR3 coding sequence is TGCGCCAGCAGCCAAGAGGTGGGACTAGCGCCCTACAATGAGCAGTTCTTC. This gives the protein CASSQEVGLAPYNEQFF.

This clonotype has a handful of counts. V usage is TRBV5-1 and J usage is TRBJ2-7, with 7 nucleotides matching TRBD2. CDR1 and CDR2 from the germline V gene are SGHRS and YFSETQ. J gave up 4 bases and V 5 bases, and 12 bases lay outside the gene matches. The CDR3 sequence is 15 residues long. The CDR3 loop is CASSDRVRGDYEQYF. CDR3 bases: TGCGCCAGCAGTGACCGGGTTCGGGGGGATTACGAGCAGTACTTC.

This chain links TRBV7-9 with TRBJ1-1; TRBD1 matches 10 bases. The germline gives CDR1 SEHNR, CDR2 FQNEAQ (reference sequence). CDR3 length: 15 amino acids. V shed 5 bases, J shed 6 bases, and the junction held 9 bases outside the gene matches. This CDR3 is CASSPPGTGDAEAFF. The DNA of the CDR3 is TGTGCCAGCAGCCCACCCGGGACAGGGGACGCTGAAGCTTTCTTT.

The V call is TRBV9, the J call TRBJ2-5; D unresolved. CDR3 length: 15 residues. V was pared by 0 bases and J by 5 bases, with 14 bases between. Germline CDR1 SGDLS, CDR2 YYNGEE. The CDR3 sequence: CASSVADFDWETQYF. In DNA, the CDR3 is TGTGCCAGCAGCGTAGCTGACTTCGACTGGGAGACCCAGTACTTC.

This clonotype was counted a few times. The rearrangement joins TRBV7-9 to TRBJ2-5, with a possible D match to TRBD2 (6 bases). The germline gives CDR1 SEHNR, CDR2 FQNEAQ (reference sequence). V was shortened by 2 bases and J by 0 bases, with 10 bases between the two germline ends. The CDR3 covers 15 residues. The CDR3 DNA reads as TGTGCCAGCAGCTTAATAGCGGACTACCAAGAGACCCAGTACTTC. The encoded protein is CASSLIADYQETQYF.

In DNA, the CDR3 is TGTGCCTGCCGATCAGAAGAGACCCAGTACTTC. Residues: CACRSEETQYF. The rearrangement joins TRBV30 to TRBJ2-5; D unresolved. Looked up from germline, CDR1 is GTSNPN and CDR2 is SVGIG (reference sequence). This CDR3 has 11 residues. V shed 6 bases and J shed 3 bases, with 8 bases lying between them. The full variable domain, with the rest looked up from reference TRBV30 and TRBJ2-5, is SQTIHQWPATLVQPVGSPLSLECTVEGTSNPNLYWYRQAAGRGLQLLFYSVGIGQISSEVPQNLSASRPQDRQFILSSKKLLLSDSGFYLCACRSEETQYFGPGTRLLVL.

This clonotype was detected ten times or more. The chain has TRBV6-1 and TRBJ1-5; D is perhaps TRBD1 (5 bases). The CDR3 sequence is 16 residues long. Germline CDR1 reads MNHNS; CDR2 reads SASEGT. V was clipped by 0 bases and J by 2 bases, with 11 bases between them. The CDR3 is CASSEAGGEGNQPQHF. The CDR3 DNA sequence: TGTGCCAGCAGTGAAGCGGGGGGGGAGGGCAATCAGCCCCAGCATTTT.

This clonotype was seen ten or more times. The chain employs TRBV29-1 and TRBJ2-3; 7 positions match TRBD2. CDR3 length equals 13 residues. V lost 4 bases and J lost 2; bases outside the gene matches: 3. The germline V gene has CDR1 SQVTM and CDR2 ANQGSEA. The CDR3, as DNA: TGCAGCGTTGTCGGGGGGACCACAGATACGCAGTATTTT. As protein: CSVVGGTTDTQYF.

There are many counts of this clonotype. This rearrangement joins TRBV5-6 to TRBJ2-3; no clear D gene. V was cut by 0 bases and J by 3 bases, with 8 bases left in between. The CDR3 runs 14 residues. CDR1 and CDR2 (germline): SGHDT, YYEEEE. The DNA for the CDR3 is TGTGCCAGCAGCTTGGAGATTCCGACAGATACGCAGTATTTT. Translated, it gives CASSLEIPTDTQYF.

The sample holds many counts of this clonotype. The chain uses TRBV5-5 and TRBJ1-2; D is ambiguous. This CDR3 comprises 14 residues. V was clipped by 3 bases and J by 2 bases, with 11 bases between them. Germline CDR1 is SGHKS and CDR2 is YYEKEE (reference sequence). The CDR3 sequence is CASSSSWQNYGYTF. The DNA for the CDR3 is TGTGCCAGCAGCTCTTCCTGGCAGAACTATGGCTACACCTTC. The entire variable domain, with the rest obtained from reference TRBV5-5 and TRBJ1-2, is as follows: DAGVTQSPTHLIKTRGQQVTLRCSPISGHKSVSWYQQVLGQGPQFIFQYYEKEERGRGNFPDRFSARQFPNYSSELNVNALLLGDSALYLCASSSSWQNYGYTFGSGTRLTVV.

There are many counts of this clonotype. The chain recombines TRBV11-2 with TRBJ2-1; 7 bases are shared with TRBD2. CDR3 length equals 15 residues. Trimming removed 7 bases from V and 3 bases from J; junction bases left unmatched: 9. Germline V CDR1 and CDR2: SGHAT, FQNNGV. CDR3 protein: CASTTGTTRYNEQFF. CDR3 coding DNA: TGTGCCAGCACCACCGGGACTACCCGCTACAATGAGCAGTTCTTC.

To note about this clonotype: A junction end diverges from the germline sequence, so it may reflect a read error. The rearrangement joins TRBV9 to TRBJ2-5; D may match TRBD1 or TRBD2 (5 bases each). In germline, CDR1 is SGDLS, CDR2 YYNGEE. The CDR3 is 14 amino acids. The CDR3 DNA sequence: TGTGCCGGCAGCGCCGGGGACGACCAAGAGACCCAGTACTTC. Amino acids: CAGSAGDDQETQYF.

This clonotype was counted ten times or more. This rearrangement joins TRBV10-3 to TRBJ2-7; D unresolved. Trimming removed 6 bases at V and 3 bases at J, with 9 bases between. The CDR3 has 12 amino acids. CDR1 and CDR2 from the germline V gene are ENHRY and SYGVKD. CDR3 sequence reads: CAISPTGYEQYF. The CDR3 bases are TGTGCCATCAGCCCGACGGGCTACGAGCAGTACTTC.

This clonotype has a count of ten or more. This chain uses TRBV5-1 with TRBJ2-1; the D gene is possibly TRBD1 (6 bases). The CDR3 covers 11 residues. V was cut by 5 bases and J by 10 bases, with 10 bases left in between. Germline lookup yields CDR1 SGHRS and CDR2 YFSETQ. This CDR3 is CASRYGTEQFF. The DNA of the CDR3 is TGCGCCAGCAGATATGGGACAGAGCAGTTCTTC.

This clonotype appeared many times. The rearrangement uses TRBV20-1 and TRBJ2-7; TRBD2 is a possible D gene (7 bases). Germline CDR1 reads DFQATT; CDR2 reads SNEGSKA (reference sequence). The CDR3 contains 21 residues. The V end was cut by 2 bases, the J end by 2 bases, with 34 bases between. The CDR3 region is CSARRRGGQLTVRSPAYEQYF. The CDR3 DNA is TGCAGTGCTAGACGGCGCGGGGGCCAGCTAACAGTGAGGAGCCCAGCCTACGAGCAGTACTTC.

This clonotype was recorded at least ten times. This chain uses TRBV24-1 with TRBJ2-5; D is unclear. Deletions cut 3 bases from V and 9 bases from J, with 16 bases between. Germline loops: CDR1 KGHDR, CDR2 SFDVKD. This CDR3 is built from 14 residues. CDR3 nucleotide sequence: TGTGCCACCAGTGATCTTAAGGAAAACCAACCCCAGTACTTC. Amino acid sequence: CATSDLKENQPQYF.

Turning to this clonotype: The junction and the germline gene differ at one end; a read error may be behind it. CDR3 loop: CAGSLDPKGGGNTIYF. The CDR3 DNA is TGTGCCGGCAGCTTAGACCCGAAGGGAGGTGGAAACACCATATATTTT. The chain uses TRBV7-8 and TRBJ1-3; no firm D call. Germline V gives CDR1 SGHVS, CDR2 FQNEAQ. The CDR3 extends over 16 amino acids.

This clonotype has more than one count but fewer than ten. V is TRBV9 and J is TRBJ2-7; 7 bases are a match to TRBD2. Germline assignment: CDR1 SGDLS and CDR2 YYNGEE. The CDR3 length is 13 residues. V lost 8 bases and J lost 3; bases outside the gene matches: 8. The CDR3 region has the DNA TGTGCCAGTGGGGGGGGAGGGGACTACGAGCAGTACTTC. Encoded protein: CASGGGGDYEQYF.